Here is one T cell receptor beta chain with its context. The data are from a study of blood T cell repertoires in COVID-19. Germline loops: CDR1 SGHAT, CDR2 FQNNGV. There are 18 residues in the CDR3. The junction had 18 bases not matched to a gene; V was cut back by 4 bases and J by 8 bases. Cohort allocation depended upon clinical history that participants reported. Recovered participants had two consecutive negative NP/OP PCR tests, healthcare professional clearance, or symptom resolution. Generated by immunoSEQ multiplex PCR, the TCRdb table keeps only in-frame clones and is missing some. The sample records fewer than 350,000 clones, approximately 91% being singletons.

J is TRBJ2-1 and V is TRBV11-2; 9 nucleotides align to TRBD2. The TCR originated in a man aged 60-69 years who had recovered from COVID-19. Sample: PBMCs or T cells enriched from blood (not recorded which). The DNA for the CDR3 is TGTGCCAGCAGCTCCCGGAGGGGGTTGCGGGAGGGGCCGTATGAGCAGTTCTTC. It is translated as CASSSRRGLREGPYEQFF.